This passage covers 15 T cell receptor beta chains from one sample sequenced in a study of T cells in Graves' hyperthyroidism and ophthalmopathy (dated by TCRdb to between 2019 and 2020). To prepare the library, multiplex PCR was applied. Sequencing was performed on an Illumina HiSeq 2000. The TCR beta CDR3 regions were amplified from RNA transcripts. The first round of RT-PCR for the TCR CDR3 was performed with the HTBI primer set and the Qiagen OneStep RT-PCR kit. TCRdb trimmed the raw reads at Q25, called clones with MiXCR and kept productive beta chains. Entries are consolidated by CDR3 protein sequence, retaining the most common genes and DNA. Within this sample are some 350,000 distinct CDR3 sequences, with approximately 15% of them counted one time only. Clones ranked in the top ten supply 30% to 35% of the sample. The sequenced sample was blood. These receptors all come from a woman in her thirties or forties with Graves' ophthalmopathy.

This clonotype showed up many times. CDR3 bases: TGTGCCAGCAGTTCAACGCAGGGACCCTACGAGCAGTACTTC. Residues: CASSSTQGPYEQYF. The chain uses TRBV7-9 and TRBJ2-7, with D tentatively TRBD1 or TRBD2 (5 bases each). CDR1 and CDR2 from the germline V gene are SEHNR and FQNEAQ (reference sequence). The V and J ends lost 6 bases and 2 bases respectively, with 14 bases between them. The CDR3 is 14 residues long.

This clonotype was counted ten times or more. This chain uses TRBV10-3 with TRBJ1-1, with 10 nucleotides matching TRBD1. V lost 10 bases and J lost 7; bases outside the gene matches: 9. This CDR3 is 13 amino acids long. Germline CDR1 reads ENHRY; CDR2 reads SYGVKD. The CDR3 sequence: CATRGTGAYEAFF. The CDR3 DNA reads TGTGCCACCCGGGGGACAGGGGCGTATGAAGCTTTCTTT.

The V call is TRBV6-2 or TRBV6-3, the J call TRBJ1-6; maybe TRBD1 (5 bases). The CDR3 is 21 amino acids. Germline values: CDR1 MNHEY, CDR2 SVGEGT. V was clipped by 2 bases and J by 7 bases, with 30 bases between them. CDR3 coding DNA: TGTGCCAGCAGTTACACGGCATTGTTTTGGGGCACCTGCGTACCAAATTCACCCCTCCACTTT. Residues: CASSYTALFWGTCVPNSPLHF.

This clonotype was detected ten times or more. The chain is built from TRBV29-1 and TRBJ1-1, with D unresolved. The CDR3 length is 16 residues. V was trimmed by 0 bases and J by 4 bases, leaving 18 bases between them. Germline CDR1 SQVTM, CDR2 ANQGSEA. The CDR3 loop is CSVEDRIGVAGTEAFF. CDR3 nucleotide sequence: TGCAGCGTTGAAGATCGGATCGGAGTGGCGGGCACTGAAGCTTTCTTT.

This clonotype was seen repeatedly, ten times or more. The chain couples TRBV11-2 to TRBJ1-5; a weak D match, TRBD1 (5 bases). The ends were cut back, 1 base at V and 2 bases at J, with 12 bases in the middle. Germline V CDR1 and CDR2: SGHAT, FQNNGV. The CDR3 length is 16 residues. As DNA, the CDR3 is TGTGCCAGCAGCTTAGGGGGCAGGGTAGGCAATCAGCCCCAGCATTTT. It yields the protein CASSLGGRVGNQPQHF.

V and J are TRBV20-1 and TRBJ2-3; 7 bases map to TRBD1. The CDR3 extends over 14 amino acids. V gave up 1 base and J gave up 1 base; unmatched junction bases: 2. Looked up from germline, CDR1 is DFQATT and CDR2 is SNEGSKA (reference sequence). CDR3 region: CSARVTGRTDTQYF. The CDR3 DNA is TGCAGTGCTAGAGTGACAGGGCGCACAGATACGCAGTATTTT.

This clonotype has at least ten counts. This chain links TRBV11-3 with TRBJ1-1; D remains ambiguous. V shed 5 bases and J shed 3 bases, with 16 bases lying between them. Germline V lookup: CDR1 SGHNT, CDR2 YENEEA. This CDR3 region has 15 residues. The CDR3 loop reads CASSPSATAYTEAFF. Written as DNA, the CDR3 is TGTGCCAGCAGCCCGTCGGCCACAGCCTACACTGAAGCTTTCTTT.

This clonotype was counted at least ten times. This chain uses TRBV6-1 with TRBJ2-7; weak D call: TRBD1 (5 bases). Trimming shortened V by 5 bases and J by 1 base, and 12 bases separated the two germline ends. Germline loops: CDR1 MNHNS, CDR2 SASEGT. This CDR3 is 14 amino acids long. The CDR3 DNA sequence: TGTGCCAGCAGTTATCTAACAGGATCCTACGAGCAGTACTTC. As protein: CASSYLTGSYEQYF.

This clonotype was recorded many times. The chain couples TRBV20-1 to TRBJ2-5; TRBD2 matches at 9 bases. The ends lost 4 bases at V and 5 bases at J; junction bases unmatched: 8. The CDR3 consists of 14 residues. Germline-derived CDR1 and CDR2 are DFQATT and SNEGSKA (reference sequence). This CDR3 is CSAKGGGAVETQYF. For the CDR3, the DNA is TGCAGTGCTAAAGGCGGGGGGGCCGTGGAGACCCAGTACTTC.

This clonotype was detected ten times or more. This chain uses TRBV20-1 with TRBJ1-3, with D possibly matching TRBD1 (5 bases). The germline V gene encodes CDR1 DFQATT and CDR2 SNEGSKA (reference sequence). The CDR3 covers 15 residues. The V end was cut by 3 bases, the J end by 2 bases, with 14 bases between. The CDR3 DNA follows: TGCAGTGCTAGGGGCGAGGGGAGGGCTGGAAACACCATATATTTT. This encodes CSARGEGRAGNTIYF.

This clonotype was detected many times. This chain uses TRBV2 with TRBJ2-1, with no clear D. This CDR3 has 10 amino acids. From germline, CDR1 is SNHLY and CDR2 FYNNEI. V was pared by 3 bases and J by 15 bases, with 9 bases between. The CDR3 sequence is CASSDFRPFF. CDR3 bases: TGTGCCAGCAGTGATTTCCGGCCGTTCTTC.

J is TRBJ2-2 and V is TRBV15; D not certain. Germline-derived CDR1 and CDR2 are LNHNV and YYDKDF (reference sequence). The CDR3 runs 13 residues. V was shortened by 1 base and J by 5 bases, with 5 bases between the two germline ends. CDR3 sequence: CATSRGRTGELFF. CDR3 in DNA: TGTGCCACCAGCAGAGGAAGGACCGGGGAGCTGTTTTTT.

In this sample, this clonotype turned up many times. The V gene is TRBV2, the J gene TRBJ1-2; TRBD1 agrees at 8 bases. Germline CDR1 SNHLY, CDR2 FYNNEI. After removal of 1 base from V and 4 bases from J, the junction contained 8 bases not matched to a gene. CDR3 length: 16 residues. In DNA form, the CDR3 reads TGTGCCAGCAGTGAAGGCGGGGCAGGGGGCGGCTATGGCTACACCTTC. It encodes CASSEGGAGGGYGYTF. The whole variable domain, remainder taken from reference TRBV2 and TRBJ1-2, is EPEVTQTPSHQVTQMGQEVILRCVPISNHLYFYWYRQILGQKVEFLVSFYNNEISEKSEIFDDQFSVERPDGSNFTLKIRSTKLEDSAMYFCASSEGGAGGGYGYTFGSGTRLTVV.

This clonotype has a count of ten or more. The chain combines TRBV6-1 with TRBJ2-4; possibly TRBD1 for D (5 bases). CDR1 is MNHNS, CDR2 SASEGT, per germline. Trimming cost V 5 bases and J 0 bases, with 17 bases left between them. The CDR3 has 17 residues. CDR3 in amino acids: CASSWGSGQLAKNIQYF. CDR3 DNA sequence: TGTGCCAGCAGTTGGGGCTCGGGCCAACTAGCCAAAAACATTCAGTACTTC.

Ten or more counts support this clonotype. The chain combines TRBV27 with TRBJ1-5; possible D gene TRBD1, 6 bases. The length of the CDR3 is 15 residues. V was cut by 3 bases and J by 3 bases, with 12 bases left in between. Germline lookup yields CDR1 MNHEY and CDR2 SMNVEV (reference sequence). The CDR3 DNA reads as TGTGCCAGCAGTTTTCGGGGGGCTTTCAATCAGCCCCAGCATTTT. Its protein is CASSFRGAFNQPQHF.